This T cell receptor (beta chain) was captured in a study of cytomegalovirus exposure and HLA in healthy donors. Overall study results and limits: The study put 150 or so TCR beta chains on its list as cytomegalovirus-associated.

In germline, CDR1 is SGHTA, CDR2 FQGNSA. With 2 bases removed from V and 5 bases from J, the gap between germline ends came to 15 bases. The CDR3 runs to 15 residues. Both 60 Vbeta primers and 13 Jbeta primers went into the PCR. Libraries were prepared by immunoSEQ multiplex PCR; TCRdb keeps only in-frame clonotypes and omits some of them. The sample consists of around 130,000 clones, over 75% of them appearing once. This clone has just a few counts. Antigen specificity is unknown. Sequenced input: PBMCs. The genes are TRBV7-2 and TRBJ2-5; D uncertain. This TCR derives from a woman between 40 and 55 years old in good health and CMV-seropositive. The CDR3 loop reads CASSLIVASVETQYF. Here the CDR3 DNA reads TGTGCCAGCAGCTTAATAGTTGCCAGCGTCGAGACCCAGTACTTC. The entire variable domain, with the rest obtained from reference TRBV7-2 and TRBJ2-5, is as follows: GAGVSQSPSNKVTEKGKDVELRCDPISGHTALYWYRQSLGQGLEFLIYFQGNSAPDKSGLPSDRFSAERTGGSVSTLTIQRTQQEDSAVYLCASSLIVASVETQYFGPGTRLLVL.